This is a list of T cell receptor beta chains from one sample in a study of T cell clones after liver transplantation. The repertoire was sequenced with immunoSEQ multiplex PCR; TCRdb's copy has only in-frame clones and lacks some. Of approximately 71,000 clones in the sample, 80% to 95% were seen once. The material sequenced was CD4+ T cells from blood, taken 25 months after liver transplant. The receptors stem from a human patient who received a liver transplant. The T cells may come from the graft donor. Each CDR3 is given with its conserved first and last residue. A D gene is named only where the DNA matches it firmly. Clone size appears in some rows only: once, few, many, or a class for an expanded clone.

cdr3_aa | cdr3_nt | j_call | clone_size | d_call | v_call
CSAGQRVGTGELFF | TGCAGCGCGGGGCAGAGGGTGGGCACCGGGGAGCTGTTTTTT | TRBJ2-2 | - | - | TRBV29-1
CASSHTGASYEQYF | TGTGCCAGCAGCCACACGGGCGCCTCCTACGAGCAGTACTTC | TRBJ2-7 | once | - | TRBV5-4
CASNSGTLNTEAFF | TGTGCCAGCAATTCCGGGACTCTGAACACTGAAGCTTTCTTT | TRBJ1-1 | - | - | TRBV9
CASSDVPFDTGELFF | TGTGCCAGCAGTGATGTACCGTTCGACACCGGGGAGCTGTTTTTT | TRBJ2-2 | - | - | TRBV6-1
CASSYSPGPNTEAFF | TGTGCCAGCAGTTACTCGCCCGGGCCAAACACTGAAGCTTTCTTT | TRBJ1-1 | - | - | TRBV6-5
CASRLSGMNTEAFF | TGTGCCAGCAGGCTCAGTGGAATGAACACTGAAGCTTTCTTT | TRBJ1-1 | - | - | TRBV28
CASSRAGTGYYEQYF | TGTGCCAGCAGCCGGGCAGGGACAGGCTACTACGAGCAGTACTTC | TRBJ2-7 | - | TRBD1 | TRBV11-2
CASSPGGGSGDEQFF | TGTGCCAGCAGCCCTGGGGGGGGAAGTGGAGATGAGCAGTTCTTC | TRBJ2-1 | - | TRBD2 | TRBV6-6
CATTIGTGIFDTQYF | TGTGCCACGACGATTGGGACAGGGATTTTTGATACGCAGTATTTT | TRBJ2-3 | - | TRBD1 | TRBV10-3
CASRQTGLAGGPRVRNEQYF | TGTGCCAGCAGGCAAACGGGACTAGCGGGAGGGCCAAGGGTTCGGAACGAGCAGTACTTC | TRBJ2-7 | - | TRBD2 | TRBV27
CASSLAPGGIYNEQFF | TGCGCCAGCAGCTTGGCCCCAGGGGGCATCTACAATGAGCAGTTCTTC | TRBJ2-1 | - | TRBD1 | TRBV5-1
CASSPLGPPGDTQYF | TGTGCCAGCTCCCCGCTGGGTCCCCCAGGTGATACGCAGTATTTT | TRBJ2-3 | - | - | TRBV18
CASSSGLRDSGNTIYF | TGTGCCAGCAGCTCAGGGTTGAGGGACTCTGGAAACACCATATATTTT | TRBJ1-3 | once | - | TRBV5-4
CASSHPGTGVYEQYF | TGTGCCAGTAGCCATCCCGGGACAGGGGTCTACGAGCAGTACTTC | TRBJ2-7 | - | TRBD1 | TRBV19
CASRTGPGNTIYF | TGTGCCAGCAGGACAGGGCCTGGAAACACCATATATTTT | TRBJ1-3 | - | TRBD1 | TRBV2
CASSLADFYGYTF | TGTGCCAGCAGCTTAGCGGACTTCTATGGCTACACCTTC | TRBJ1-2 | - | - | TRBV7-8
CASSGYNTLSDVLTF | TGTGCCAGCAGCGGGTATAACACCCTATCGGACGTCCTGACTTTC | TRBJ2-6 | - | - | TRBV9
CASTRALNPLSVSSGANVLTF | TGTGCCAGCACGAGAGCCCTTAATCCCCTCTCCGTTAGCTCTGGGGCCAACGTCCTGACTTTC | TRBJ2-6 | - | - | TRBV7-8
CASTLAGGGRGETQYF | TGTGCCAGCACCCTAGCAGGCGGGGGGCGGGGAGAGACCCAGTACTTC | TRBJ2-5 | - | TRBD2 | TRBV11-2
CASSSAADRFNQPQHF | TGTGCCAGCAGTTCAGCCGCGGACAGGTTCAATCAGCCCCAGCATTTT | TRBJ1-5 | few | TRBD1 | TRBV27
CAFRGRSSYNEQFF | TGTGCCTTCCGTGGGCGGTCCTCCTACAATGAGCAGTTCTTC | TRBJ2-1 | - | - | TRBV2
CASSQAWVSGANVLTF | TGCGCCAGCAGCCAAGCATGGGTCTCTGGGGCCAACGTCCTGACTTTC | TRBJ2-6 | - | - | TRBV4-1
CASSSLAGGPSYEQYF | TGTGCCAGCAGCTCCTTAGCGGGAGGGCCCTCCTACGAGCAGTACTTC | TRBJ2-7 | - | TRBD2 | TRBV11-3
CASSQTSGRDEQYF | TGCGCCAGCAGCCAGACTAGCGGGAGGGACGAGCAGTACTTC | TRBJ2-7 | - | TRBD2 | TRBV4-3
CAWRASVNHYEQYF | TGTGCCTGGAGGGCCTCCGTCAACCACTACGAGCAGTACTTC | TRBJ2-7 | - | - | TRBV30
CASSLRAGGRGEQFF | TGTGCCAGCAGCTTGAGAGCGGGAGGGCGCGGTGAGCAGTTCTTC | TRBJ2-1 | - | TRBD2 | TRBV7-3
CASSLAGAEQFF | TGTGCCAGCAGCTTAGCGGGAGCTGAGCAGTTCTTC | TRBJ2-1 | - | - | TRBV11-2